The rows below give T cell receptor beta chains drawn from one sample of a study of T cells in Graves' hyperthyroidism and ophthalmopathy. A single record per CDR3 protein comes from TCRdb applying MiXCR to the multiplex PCR reads. Of hundreds of thousands of distinct CDR3 sequences in the sample, 11% to 15% were seen once. Input material: blood. The receptor set was obtained from a woman in her late teens or twenties with Graves' hyperthyroidism. The CDR3 runs from the conserved cysteine through the conserved F or W. D genes are given only for firm matches. Clone size is not always given. Where it is, it says once, few, many or a class for expanded clones.

V	D	size	length	J	DNA	CDR3
TRBV4-2	-	-	17	TRBJ1-4	TGTGCCAGCAGCCAGGACTATTCAGGAGCCAACAATGAAAAACTGTTTTTT	CASSQDYSGANNEKLFF
TRBV20-1	-	few	15	TRBJ2-5	TGCAGTGCTGAGCTGAATGCGGAGGGCGATGGGACCCAGTACTTC	CSAELNAEGDGTQYF
TRBV5-5	-	-	14	TRBJ2-4	TGTGCCAGCAGCCATACGGGGCCCAAAAACATTCAGTACTTC	CASSHTGPKNIQYF
TRBV2	-	many	12	TRBJ1-1	TGTGCCAGGGGACAAAGGAACACTGAAGCTTTCTTT	CARGQRNTEAFF
TRBV5-5	-	many	15	TRBJ2-1	TGTGCCAGCAGCGATCAGCGTATCTCCTACAATGAGCAGTTCTTC	CASSDQRISYNEQFF
TRBV20-1	TRBD2	-	15	TRBJ2-5	TGCAGTGCTGTCGGGACTAGCGGGATTCTTGAGACCCAGTACTTC	CSAVGTSGILETQYF
TRBV20-1	-	-	13	TRBJ1-2	TGCAGTGCTGGCAGGGTAGAAGGGTATGGCTACACCTTC	CSAGRVEGYGYTF
TRBV5-6	-	many	12	TRBJ2-7	TGTGCCAGCAGCTTGTATGTCTACGAGCAGTACTTC	CASSLYVYEQYF
TRBV4-1	-	few	17	TRBJ2-1	TGCGCCAGCAGCCAAGGTGGTAGCCCGAGCTCCTACAATGAGCAGTTCTTC	CASSQGGSPSSYNEQFF
TRBV28	-	few	16	TRBJ2-7	TGTGCCAGCAGTCCCAGCCCTGACTTCACCTCCTACGAGCAGTACTTC	CASSPSPDFTSYEQYF
TRBV20-1	TRBD2	-	17	TRBJ2-2	TGCAGTGCTAGATTACTAGCGGGAGGGCCGAGAACCGGGGAGCTGTTTTTT	CSARLLAGGPRTGELFF
TRBV6-6	TRBD2	-	20	TRBJ2-7	TGTGCCAGCAGTTACTCCCCGTACCCTATGGCGGGAGGGAGCTCCTACGAGCAGTACTTC	CASSYSPYPMAGGSSYEQYF
TRBV7-6	-	few	16	TRBJ1-4	TGTGCCAGCAGCCCCGAAGCAGGGGTTGATGACGAAAAACTGTTTTTT	CASSPEAGVDDEKLFF
TRBV10-3	TRBD2	many	16	TRBJ2-7	TGTGCCATCAGTGAAAGGACTAGCGGGACAGGCCACGAGCAGTACTTC	CAISERTSGTGHEQYF
TRBV27	TRBD2	few	17	TRBJ2-7	TGTGCCAGCAGTTTGGGGCTAGCGGGAGGCCGCTTCTACGAGCAGTACTTC	CASSLGLAGGRFYEQYF
TRBV6-1	-	-	14	TRBJ2-3	TGTGCCAGCAGCTTCCGGGGCGCCACAGATACGCAGTATTTT	CASSFRGATDTQYF
TRBV29-1	TRBD2	many	16	TRBJ2-3	TGCAGCGTTGAAGGACTAGCGGGAGGGACGGGAGATACGCAGTATTTT	CSVEGLAGGTGDTQYF
TRBV9	-	-	15	TRBJ2-5	TGTGCCAGCAGCGTAGCTCGCGACCCGACGGAGACCCAGTACTTC	CASSVARDPTETQYF
TRBV7-3	-	-	15	TRBJ2-5	TGTGCCAGCAGCTTAATCTTTTCAGGGCAAGAGACCCAGTACTTC	CASSLIFSGQETQYF
TRBV19	-	few	13	TRBJ1-2	TGTGCCAGTAGCAATGCATTGGCCGAGGGCTACACCTTC	CASSNALAEGYTF
TRBV3-1	TRBD1	-	14	TRBJ1-4	TGTGCCAGCAGCCCGACAGGGGGGAAGGAAAAACTGTTTTTT	CASSPTGGKEKLFF
TRBV7-3	TRBD1	-	20	TRBJ1-1	TGTGCCAGCAGCCTGAATAGGCCCGACAGGGGGCCGTCTCGTAACACTGAAGCTTTCTTT	CASSLNRPDRGPSRNTEAFF
TRBV20-1	-	few	14	TRBJ2-3	TGCAGTGCTCCAGGGAGAGGGCATTCAGATACGCAGTATTTT	CSAPGRGHSDTQYF
TRBV9	-	few	12	TRBJ2-7	TGTGCCAGCAGCGTAGAAGTGTACGAGCAGTACTTC	CASSVEVYEQYF
TRBV9	TRBD2	many	16	TRBJ2-5	TGTGCCAGCAGCGCCCTAATAGCGGGAGTCGGAGAGACCCAGTACTTC	CASSALIAGVGETQYF
TRBV6-1	TRBD1	-	16	TRBJ1-3	TGTGCCAGCAGTCGACAGGGCGCTTCTTTTGGAAACACCATATATTTT	CASSRQGASFGNTIYF
TRBV28	TRBD1	many	14	TRBJ2-7	TGTGCCAGCAGACATACAGGGGGCGCCTACGAGCAGTACTTC	CASRHTGGAYEQYF
TRBV28	-	many	16	TRBJ2-2	TGTGCCAGCAGTCCAGCCGAGACAGCGAACACCGGGGAGCTGTTTTTT	CASSPAETANTGELFF
TRBV5-5	-	few	15	TRBJ1-6	TGTGCCAGCAGCTTGGAGCACAGGGTAGATTCACCCCTCCACTTT	CASSLEHRVDSPLHF
TRBV30	TRBD2	few	14	TRBJ2-1	TGTGCCTGGAGGGGACTAGCGGGAGGGCTCCTCCAGTTCTTC	CAWRGLAGGLLQFF
TRBV9	TRBD1	-	18	TRBJ2-7	TGTGCCAGCAGCGTAGGGTACGGGGACAGACGGGCGACCTACGAGCAGTACTTC	CASSVGYGDRRATYEQYF
TRBV18	-	many	16	TRBJ2-4	TGTGCCAGCTCACAGAATGCAGCTGCAGCCAAAAACATTCAGTACTTC	CASSQNAAAAKNIQYF
TRBV28	-	-	14	TRBJ1-6	TGTGCCAGCAGTCCTCGCGGACTCCTTTCACCCCTCCACTTT	CASSPRGLLSPLHF
TRBV5-5	-	-	18	TRBJ1-5	TGTGCCAGCAGCTTGGAGTCGACGCAGGTCTATAGCAATCAGCCCCAGCATTTT	CASSLESTQVYSNQPQHF
TRBV7-9	TRBD1	-	15	TRBJ2-7	TGTGCCAGCAGCTTAGGGACAGGGACCCTATACGAGGGGTACTTC	CASSLGTGTLYEGYF
TRBV12-3/TRBV12-4	-	few	11	TRBJ2-3	TGTGCCAGCACCCTGAGGGATACGCAGTATTTT	CASTLRDTQYF
TRBV27	-	few	14	TRBJ2-1	TGTGCCAGCAGTTTAGAGCCCGGGCCCAATGAGCAGTTCTTC	CASSLEPGPNEQFF
TRBV12-3/TRBV12-4	-	many	13	TRBJ1-1	TGTGCCAGCAGTTTCGGAGGGGACACTGAAGCTTTCTTT	CASSFGGDTEAFF
TRBV3-1	-	many	12	TRBJ2-3	TGTGCCAGCAGCCCGGATGGGAATACGCAGTATTTT	CASSPDGNTQYF
TRBV11-3	-	-	14	TRBJ2-7	TGTGCCAGCAGCCAAAGGAGGGTCCCCTACGAGCAGTACTTC	CASSQRRVPYEQYF
TRBV25-1	-	-	15	TRBJ2-5	TGTGCCAGCAGCGCCTCAGCAGAATGGTGGGAGACCCAGTACTTC	CASSASAEWWETQYF
TRBV24-1	TRBD2	-	14	TRBJ2-1	TGTGCCACCAGTAAAGCGGGAGGTTTCAATGAGCAGTTCTTC	CATSKAGGFNEQFF
TRBV10-3	-	few	14	TRBJ1-3	TGTGCCACATCGGGTGAGAGCTCTGGAAACACCATATATTTT	CATSGESSGNTIYF
TRBV7-2	-	few	11	TRBJ1-2	TGTGCCACCCTAGGTGTTTATGGCTACACCTTC	CATLGVYGYTF
TRBV5-6	-	few	15	TRBJ2-3	TGTGCCAGCAGCTTGAACGGCCACCGCCCAGATACGCAGTATTTT	CASSLNGHRPDTQYF
TRBV15	-	-	14	TRBJ1-1	TGTGCCACCCCCCCCCGGGGTAAAAACACTGAAGCTTTCTTT	CATPPRGKNTEAFF
TRBV12-3/TRBV12-4	-	-	14	TRBJ1-5	TGTGCCAGCAGTTTAACACCCTCCGATCAGCCCCAGCATTTT	CASSLTPSDQPQHF
TRBV20-1	-	-	13	TRBJ2-1	TGCAGTGCTACCCGACAGGTTGGGAATGAGCAGTCCTTC	CSATRQVGNEQSF
TRBV2	-	many	13	TRBJ1-5	TGTGCCAGCAGTGAAGAAACGTCAAAGCCCCAGCATTTT	CASSEETSKPQHF
TRBV11-2	TRBD2	many	15	TRBJ2-3	TGTGCCAGCAGCTTACACCTAGCGGCCACAGATACGCAGTATTTT	CASSLHLAATDTQYF
TRBV6-1	-	many	17	TRBJ1-1	TGTGCCAGCAGTGGCGACCCTTTCGACTGGAGGGACACTGAAGCTTTCTTT	CASSGDPFDWRDTEAFF
TRBV12-3/TRBV12-4	TRBD2	many	17	TRBJ2-3	TGTGCCAGCAGTTTACGCCTAGCGGTTTATAGCACAGATACGCAGTATTTT	CASSLRLAVYSTDTQYF